Listed here are 10 T cell receptor beta chains from one sample, sequenced in a study of vaccination and CD4 T cells after COVID-19. Treatment indicated: 10-day PBMC culture with coronavirus spike peptide pools or control peptides (ViraFEST assay). These receptors are not linked to any known antigen. Oncomine TCR Beta short-read sequencing was applied to DNA from cultured CD4+ T cells. TCRdb ran MiXCR on the PCR reads and lists one entry per CDR3 protein. The sample contains roughly 13,000 distinct CDR3 sequences, around 62% of which appear only once. Sequencing used CD4+ T cells from blood, cultured in vitro. These receptors were taken from a human donor who had recovered from COVID-19.

The chain combines TRBV28 with TRBJ1-2; a possible D gene is TRBD1 (6 bases). Germline V lookup: CDR1 MDHEN, CDR2 SYDVKM. This CDR3 has 14 amino acids. Trimming took off 6 bases at V and 3 bases at J, with 14 bases between the two ends. CDR3 bases: TGTGCCAGCAGACCCAGGGGCGCGTACTATGGCTACACCTTC. Its translation is CASRPRGAYYGYTF.

The CDR3: CASSRGQSTDTQYF. The CDR3 DNA sequence: TGTGCCAGCAGCCGGGGACAGAGCACAGATACGCAGTATTTT. V usage is TRBV7-3 and J usage is TRBJ2-3; 7 bases map to TRBD1. The CDR3 sequence is 14 residues long. Germline trimming cut 5 bases from V and 0 bases from J; bases unmatched to any gene: 2. The V gene's germline CDR1 is SGHTA and CDR2 FQGTGA.

CDR3 amino acids: CASGKGQGSQPQHF. CDR3 bases: TGTGCCAGCGGAAAGGGACAGGGCTCCCAGCCCCAGCATTTT. The genes are TRBV10-3 and TRBJ1-5; 9 bases map to TRBD1. Germline V gene lookup returns CDR1 ENHRY and CDR2 SYGVKD. This CDR3 has 14 residues. The V and J ends lost 10 bases and 7 bases, in that order; junction bases with no gene match: 11.

The chain combines TRBV28 with TRBJ1-2; 8 nucleotides line up with TRBD1. This CDR3 has 13 residues. Losses at the gene ends were 6 bases for V and 4 bases for J; bases not matched to a gene: 4. In germline, CDR1 is MDHEN, CDR2 SYDVKM. The CDR3 is CASRLRGPYGYTF. The CDR3, as DNA: TGTGCCAGCAGACTCAGGGGGCCCTATGGCTACACCTTC.

V is TRBV28 and J is TRBJ1-5; no clear D gene. CDR1 and CDR2 (germline): MDHEN, SYDVKM. The CDR3 extends over 15 amino acids. V lost 1 base to trimming and J lost 3 bases, with 10 bases between them. The CDR3 spells CASSLLTAFNQPQHF. Here the CDR3 DNA reads TGTGCCAGCAGTTTATTAACAGCGTTCAATCAGCCCCAGCATTTT. The variable domain in full, completed from reference TRBV28 and TRBJ1-5, reads DVKVTQSSRYLVKRTGEKVFLECVQDMDHENMFWYRQDPGLGLRLIYFSYDVKMKEKGDIPEGYSVSREKKERFSLILESASTNQTSMYLCASSLLTAFNQPQHFGDGTRLSIL.

This clonotype has just a few counts. The chain has TRBV6-2 or TRBV6-3 and TRBJ2-7; the match to TRBD2 covers 16 bases. CDR3 size: 16 residues. Losses at the gene ends were 5 bases for V and 4 bases for J; bases not matched to a gene: 5. Germline assignment: CDR1 MNHEY and CDR2 SVGEGT. CDR3 nucleotides: TGTGCCAGCAGTACCCCGGGACTAGCGGGAGGGTACGAGCAGTACTTC. It is translated as CASSTPGLAGGYEQYF.

This clonotype was counted between two and nine times. The chain recombines TRBV2 with TRBJ2-5; 7 positions agree with TRBD1. The germline V gene has CDR1 SNHLY and CDR2 FYNNEI. After removal of 5 bases from V and 2 bases from J, the junction contained 14 bases not matched to a gene. The CDR3 is 17 residues long. The CDR3 here is CASSKTTGQALQETQYF. The CDR3 nucleotides read TGTGCCAGCAGTAAGACGACAGGGCAAGCCCTGCAAGAGACCCAGTACTTC.

The CDR3 DNA follows: TGTGCCAGCAGCAGGGACAGACATCAGCCCCAGCATTTT. Translating gives CASSRDRHQPQHF. V and J are TRBV7-2 and TRBJ1-5, with 7 nucleotides matching TRBD1. The CDR3 runs 13 residues. Germline V CDR1 and CDR2: SGHTA, FQGNSA. Trimming cost V 5 bases and J 5 bases; bases outside gene matches: 3.

V usage is TRBV6-5 and J usage is TRBJ2-1; D perhaps matches TRBD1 (6 bases). This CDR3 has 15 residues. Germline assignment: CDR1 MNHEY and CDR2 SVGAGI. The V and J ends lost 6 bases and 0 bases respectively, with 12 bases between them. CDR3 nucleotide sequence: TGTGCCAGCAGCTACAGGGCTCTCTCCTACAATGAGCAGTTCTTC. Its translation is CASSYRALSYNEQFF.

The genes are TRBV19 and TRBJ2-1; 11 bases align to TRBD2. The trim removed 10 bases at V and 3 bases at J, leaving 14 bases unmatched. Germline V gene lookup returns CDR1 LNHDA and CDR2 SQIVND (reference sequence). The length of the CDR3 is 17 residues. CDR3 sequence (DNA): TGTGCCATCCACCGTATAGCGGGAGGGCCTAGCTACAATGAGCAGTTCTTC. Amino acids: CAIHRIAGGPSYNEQFF.